This T cell receptor beta chain is from a study of shared clonotypes between healthy human individuals. The germline V and J ends were trimmed by 5 bases and 2 bases, with 13 bases remaining between them. CDR3 length: 14 residues. Germline CDR1 is MNHNS and CDR2 is SASEGT. Libraries were prepared by immunoSEQ multiplex PCR; TCRdb keeps only in-frame clonotypes and omits some of them. The table shows 500,000 or so clones, with around 96% occurring only once. Whole-study results and caveats: Limited genetic and exposure-history diversity came from having few donors. The study found lower generation probabilities in non-shared clonotypes than in those shared by all four donors.

Concerning this clone itself: Antigen specificity is unknown.

The chain couples TRBV6-1 to TRBJ2-7, with D tentatively TRBD1 (5 bases). Sequenced: naive CD4+ T cells sorted from blood. Subset denoted: CD45RA+ positively selected. The clonotype originates from a woman younger than 45 in good health. DNA for the CDR3: TGTGCCAGCAGTACCCAGGTGGGGCCCTACGAGCAGTACTTC. Residues: CASSTQVGPYEQYF.